This T cell receptor beta chain comes out of a study of CD8 T cells in Susac syndrome. V was clipped by 7 bases and J by 1 base, with 11 bases between them. CDR1 is MNHNY, CDR2 SVGAGI, per germline (reference sequence). This CDR3 is 15 amino acids long. The RNA input was about 0.5 to 1 ug, and it was reverse transcribed with random hexamers. Amplification of TCR beta CDR3 by immunoSEQ multiplex PCR spanned 54 Vbeta and 13 Jbeta. TCRdb ran MiXCR on the immunoSEQ multiplex PCR reads and lists one entry per CDR3 protein. The sample comprises approximately 75,000 distinct CDR3 sequences, over 90% of which are singletons, and about 0.25% rests with the top ten. Peripheral blood CD8+ and CD4+ T cells were profiled by TCR beta sequencing.

The TCR originated in a human donor in good health. Sequenced: CD8+ T cells from PBMCs. J is TRBJ1-6 and V is TRBV6-6, with no clear D. This CDR3 is CASIHLASYNSPLHF. CDR3 nucleotides: TGTGCCAGCATCCATCTTGCTTCCTATAATTCACCCCTCCACTTT.